This T cell receptor (beta chain) was recovered during a study of cytomegalovirus exposure and HLA in healthy donors. Overall study findings and caveats: High sensitivity and specificity were reportedly achieved when the classifier diagnosed cytomegalovirus status. Usually a TCR sequence was rare, but some public TCRs were found in many donors.

Primers for the PCR totalled 60 Vbeta and 13 Jbeta. Profiling relied on immunoSEQ multiplex PCR, and the TCRdb table lists in-frame clones only, not all of them. The profile shows some 180,000 clones, 70% to 75% of them singletons. The ends lost 3 bases at V and 8 bases at J; junction bases unmatched: 5. The CDR3 sequence is 15 residues long. Per the germline V gene, CDR1 is LNHNV and CDR2 is YYDKDF (reference sequence). In regard to this clone: The antigen is undetermined.

This receptor was obtained from a male donor in good health and CMV-seronegative. This sequence joins TRBV15 and TRBJ2-1; 12 bases fit TRBD2. Sequenced: PBMCs. The CDR3 DNA follows: TGTGCCACCAGCAGCCGGCTAGCGGGAGGGGATGAGCAGTTCTTC. Translating gives CATSSRLAGGDEQFF. Filled out from reference TRBV15 and TRBJ2-1, the complete variable domain reads DAMVIQNPRYQVTQFGKPVTLSCSQTLNHNVMYWYQQKSSQAPKLLFHYYDKDFNNEADTPDNFQSRRPNTSFCFLDIRSPGLGDTAMYLCATSSRLAGGDEQFFGPGTRLTVL.